This TCR beta chain appears in the sequencing data of a study of T cell changes during pregnancy in multiple sclerosis. Clones were sequenced by immunoSEQ multiplex PCR, and TCRdb holds only the in-frame ones, with some missing. The sample holds tens of thousands of clones, approximately 92% seen once. The material was CD4+ T cells from peripheral blood mononuclear cells, obtained in the second trimester of pregnancy. The sequence came from a female donor in good health, enrolled as a control in a pregnancy study.

This CDR3 reads CASSYRLAGGDTQYF. CDR3 nucleotides: TGTGCCAGCAGTTACCGACTGGCGGGAGGTGATACGCAGTATTTT. The rearrangement uses TRBV6-5 and TRBJ2-3; 8 bases align to TRBD2. The CDR3 length is 15 residues. Germline V gene lookup returns CDR1 MNHEY and CDR2 SVGAGI. The V gene end was trimmed by 2 bases and the J gene end by 6 bases; junction bases not matched to a gene: 7.